These 27 T cell receptor beta chains were all obtained from the same sample, sequenced in a study of blood T cell repertoires in COVID-19. Libraries were prepared by immunoSEQ multiplex PCR; TCRdb keeps only in-frame clonotypes and omits some of them. The sample yields fewer than 150,000 clones, about four fifths seen once. Source material: PBMCs or T cells enriched from blood (not recorded which). Receptors were obtained from a man between 25 and 39 years old who had recovered from COVID-19.

This clone has only a few counts. The chain employs TRBV5-1 and TRBJ1-1; maybe TRBD1 (5 bases). Germline values: CDR1 SGHRS, CDR2 YFSETQ. This CDR3 has 15 amino acids. The germline V and J ends were trimmed by 1 base and 2 bases, with 12 bases remaining between them. This CDR3 is CASSLRIGENTEAFF. The CDR3 DNA reads as TGCGCCAGCAGCTTGAGGATAGGGGAAAACACTGAAGCTTTCTTT.

This sequence joins TRBV2 and TRBJ2-7; D uncertain. The CDR3 loop spans 13 amino acids. V was cut by 2 bases and J by 3 bases, with 8 bases left in between. The germline V gene encodes CDR1 SNHLY and CDR2 FYNNEI. CDR3 protein: CASSETLNYEQYV. The CDR3 region has the DNA TGTGCCAGCAGTGAAACTCTAAACTACGAGCAGTACGTC.

The CDR3, as DNA: TGTGCCAGCAGCTTCCCGGAGGGGGCGTCGGGCTACACCTTC. Protein sequence: CASSFPEGASGYTF. The rearrangement links TRBV7-9 to TRBJ1-2; 7 positions match TRBD1. This CDR3 contains 14 residues. Germline trimming cut 3 bases from V and 8 bases from J; bases unmatched to any gene: 9. The germline CDR1 and CDR2 sequences are SEHNR and FQNEAQ (reference sequence).

Only a few counts were recorded for this clone. The rearrangement joins TRBV30 to TRBJ2-1; D is possibly TRBD1 (6 bases). V was cut by 2 bases and J by 8 bases, with 10 bases left in between. The CDR3 extends over 12 amino acids. Germline V gene lookup returns CDR1 GTSNPN and CDR2 SVGIG (reference sequence). CDR3 bases: TGTGCCTGGAGTACCAGGGGCTATGAGCAGTTCTTC. This gives the protein CAWSTRGYEQFF.

The V gene is TRBV10-3, the J gene TRBJ2-5; 10 nucleotides line up with TRBD1. Germline CDR1 and CDR2: ENHRY and SYGVKD. The V and J ends lost 10 bases and 5 bases, in that order; junction bases with no gene match: 7. CDR3 length: 13 residues. Written as DNA, the CDR3 is TGTGCCACCGGACAGGGGGGAATGGAGACCCAGTACTTC. It translates to CATGQGGMETQYF.

The V call is TRBV18, the J call TRBJ1-1; no clear D gene. This CDR3 contains 13 residues. Germline V gene data show CDR1 as KGHSH and CDR2 as LQKENI. V gave up 3 bases and J gave up 1 base, with 6 bases separating them. CDR3 DNA: TGTGCCAGCTCACCCGAGGGGAACACTGAAGCTTTCTTT. Amino acid sequence: CASSPEGNTEAFF.

V is TRBV19 and J is TRBJ2-7; tentatively, D is TRBD1 (5 bases). Germline V gives CDR1 LNHDA, CDR2 SQIVND (reference sequence). The CDR3 extends over 16 amino acids. Trimming shortened V by 2 bases and J by 6 bases, and 20 bases separated the two germline ends. The CDR3 protein is CASSIKSRTRVPEQYV. The CDR3 DNA reads as TGTGCCAGTAGTATAAAGAGCAGGACACGGGTTCCCGAGCAGTACGTC.

The chain joins TRBV27 to TRBJ2-7; 11 bases are a match to TRBD2. Germline CDR1 and CDR2: MNHEY and SMNVEV (reference sequence). V lost 7 bases and J lost 2; bases outside the gene matches: 4. This CDR3 has 14 amino acids. CDR3 nucleotide sequence: TGTGCCAGCAAAGGGACTAGCGGTCCCTACGAGCAGTACTTC. This gives the protein CASKGTSGPYEQYF.

This clone was seen more than once but under ten times. This chain links TRBV7-9 with TRBJ1-1; 9 bases match TRBD1. V lost 5 bases and J lost 4; bases outside the gene matches: 8. Germline V lookup: CDR1 SEHNR, CDR2 FQNEAQ (reference sequence). The CDR3 loop spans 15 amino acids. Here the CDR3 DNA reads TGTGCCAGCAGCAATACACAGGGGGCGGGCACTGAAGCTTTCTTT. Translated, it gives CASSNTQGAGTEAFF.

The chain has TRBV19 and TRBJ1-1, with 8 bases identical to TRBD1. The V gene end was trimmed by 4 bases and the J gene end by 0 bases; junction bases not matched to a gene: 1. The CDR3 runs to 14 residues. The germline V gene has CDR1 LNHDA and CDR2 SQIVND (reference sequence). CDR3 residues: CASSKTGVNTEAFF. The CDR3 coding sequence is TGTGCCAGTAGTAAGACAGGGGTGAACACTGAAGCTTTCTTT.

The genes are TRBV19 and TRBJ2-5; TRBD2 agrees at 7 bases. The CDR3 consists of 15 residues. Germline values: CDR1 LNHDA, CDR2 SQIVND (reference sequence). Trimming at V came to 4 bases and at J to 0 bases, leaving 5 bases not matched to a gene. The DNA for the CDR3 is TGTGCCAGTAGTAGGAGCGGGACGTACCAAGAGACCCAGTACTTC. It codes for CASSRSGTYQETQYF. Supplemented by reference TRBV19 and TRBJ2-5, the full variable domain reads DGGITQSPKYLFRKEGQNVTLSCEQNLNHDAMYWYRQDPGQGLRLIYYSQIVNDFQKGDIAEGYSVSREKKESFPLTVTSAQKNPTAFYLCASSRSGTYQETQYFGPGTRLLVL.

The chain is built from TRBV28 and TRBJ1-1; 7 bases line up with TRBD1. The V gene end was trimmed by 5 bases and the J gene end by 4 bases; junction bases not matched to a gene: 4. Germline CDR1 and CDR2: MDHEN and SYDVKM. The CDR3 totals 13 residues. The CDR3 loop is CASSTGARTEAFF. The CDR3 DNA sequence: TGTGCCAGCAGTACAGGGGCTCGCACTGAAGCTTTCTTT.

The rearrangement uses TRBV27 and TRBJ2-7, with 9 bases that match TRBD1. Germline V gives CDR1 MNHEY, CDR2 SMNVEV (reference sequence). V was pared by 2 bases and J by 6 bases, with 17 bases of the junction left unmatched. CDR3 length: 18 residues. The CDR3 protein is CASSLKGQGSWLRSEQYF. In DNA, the CDR3 is TGTGCCAGCAGTTTAAAGGGACAGGGTAGCTGGTTGAGATCCGAGCAGTACTTC.

V is TRBV2 and J is TRBJ1-5; perhaps TRBD1 as D (5 bases). Germline CDR1 is SNHLY and CDR2 is FYNNEI. CDR3 length: 13 residues. With 7 bases removed from V and 1 base from J, the gap between germline ends came to 8 bases. The CDR3 coding sequence is TGTGCCAGCAAACAGGTCAGCAATCAGCCCCAGCATTTT. Its protein product is CASKQVSNQPQHF.

This clone was recorded only once. The chain is built from TRBV19 and TRBJ2-1, with D perhaps TRBD2 (7 bases). V lost 3 bases and J lost 10, with 16 bases in between. Germline V gives CDR1 LNHDA, CDR2 SQIVND (reference sequence). This CDR3 region has 14 residues. The CDR3 DNA is TGTGCCAGTAGTATTGGCGGGACTACAGGGGAGCAGTTCTTC. Protein sequence: CASSIGGTTGEQFF.

This clone showed up just once. V is TRBV2 and J is TRBJ2-7, with D possibly matching TRBD2 (7 bases). CDR1 is SNHLY and CDR2 is FYNNEI in the germline V gene. The CDR3 sequence is 11 residues long. CDR3 sequence (DNA): TGTGCAGGGGGGGACACCTACGAGCAGTACTTC. Protein sequence: CAGGDTYEQYF.

The chain combines TRBV12-5 with TRBJ1-1; D gene uncertain. The CDR3 extends over 13 amino acids. Germline assignment: CDR1 LGHNT and CDR2 FRNRAP. V was trimmed by 0 bases and J by 6 bases, leaving 8 bases between them. The CDR3 nucleotides read TGTGCTAGTGGTTTGGTACCCAGCGCTGAAGCTTTCTTT. Translation: CASGLVPSAEAFF.

The chain uses TRBV6-6 and TRBJ2-2, with 7 nucleotides matching TRBD1. CDR3 length: 15 amino acids. Germline V gene sequence: CDR1 MNHNY, CDR2 SVGAGI (reference sequence). The junction had 16 bases not matched to a gene; V was cut back by 11 bases and J by 7 bases. In DNA, the CDR3 is TGTGCCTCCCACGGGCTTAAGGGGGCGGGCGGGGAGCTGTTTTTT. This sequence encodes CASHGLKGAGGELFF.

The rearrangement uses TRBV14 and TRBJ2-7; D remains unclear. Trimming took off 1 base at V and 2 bases at J, with 12 bases between the two ends. CDR1 and CDR2 from the germline V gene are SGHDN and FVKESK. The length of the CDR3 is 15 residues. This CDR3 is CASSQGANDPYEQYF. Written as DNA, the CDR3 is TGTGCCAGCAGCCAAGGGGCCAACGATCCCTACGAGCAGTACTTC.

The chain recombines TRBV29-1 with TRBJ2-5, with 14 bases that match TRBD2. CDR3 length equals 13 residues. V trimming: 8 bases; J trimming: 6 bases; junction bases outside the gene matches: 5. In germline, CDR1 is SQVTM, CDR2 ANQGSEA. CDR3 in amino acids: CSFGLAGGQTQYF. In DNA form, the CDR3 reads TGCAGCTTCGGACTAGCGGGAGGCCAGACCCAGTACTTC.

This chain uses TRBV7-9 with TRBJ2-1; D remains unclear. Germline V CDR1 and CDR2: SEHNR, FQNEAQ (reference sequence). V was trimmed by 1 base and J by 5 bases, leaving 6 bases between them. The length of the CDR3 is 13 residues. The chain's CDR3 is CASSLVLDNEQFF. Here the CDR3 DNA reads TGTGCCAGCAGCTTAGTCCTAGACAATGAGCAGTTCTTC. The full variable domain, with the rest looked up from reference TRBV7-9 and TRBJ2-1, is DTGVSQNPRHKITKRGQNVTFRCDPISEHNRLYWYRQTLGQGPEFLTYFQNEAQLEKSRLLSDRFSAERPKGSFSTLEIQRTEQGDSAMYLCASSLVLDNEQFFGPGTRLTVL.

The chain recombines TRBV10-1 with TRBJ1-1; D remains unclear. The V gene lost 2 bases and the J gene lost 1 base, with 5 bases spanning the gap. The CDR3 is 13 amino acids. Germline V gene sequence: CDR1 WNHNN, CDR2 SYGVQD (reference sequence). CDR3 region: CASSEAGNTEAFF. The DNA of the CDR3 is TGCGCCAGCAGTGAGGCCGGGAACACTGAAGCTTTCTTT.

The genes are TRBV19 and TRBJ1-4; D perhaps matches TRBD1 (6 bases). The germline CDR1 and CDR2 sequences are LNHDA and SQIVND (reference sequence). CDR3 length: 14 amino acids. With 8 bases removed from V and 8 bases from J, the gap between germline ends came to 18 bases. The CDR3 sequence is CASSPGGQGEKLFF. CDR3 coding DNA: TGTGCCAGTTCGCCGGGGGGGCAGGGGGAAAAACTGTTTTTT.

The chain combines TRBV3-1 (or the pseudogene TRBV3-2) with TRBJ2-1, with D perhaps TRBD2 (5 bases). There are 13 residues in the CDR3. Trimming cost V 5 bases and J 7 bases, with 12 bases left between them. CDR1 LGHDT and CDR2 YNNKEL come from the germline V gene (reference sequence). CDR3 bases: TGTGCCAGCAGCAACATCGGGGAAAATGAGCAGTTCTTC. It specifies CASSNIGENEQFF.

The chain recombines TRBV11-2 with TRBJ1-1, with a weak D call TRBD1 (6 bases). The CDR3 consists of 13 residues. Trimming took off 4 bases at V and 1 base at J, with 7 bases between the two ends. Germline loops: CDR1 SGHAT, CDR2 FQNNGV. CDR3 sequence: CASSSTGNTEAFF. As DNA, the CDR3 is TGTGCCAGCAGCTCGACAGGGAACACTGAAGCTTTCTTT. Supplemented by reference TRBV11-2 and TRBJ1-1, the full variable domain reads EAGVAQSPRYKIIEKRQSVAFWCNPISGHATLYWYQQILGQGPKLLIQFQNNGVVDDSQLPKDRFSAERLKGVDSTLKIQPAKLEDSAVYLCASSSTGNTEAFFGQGTRLTVV.

The chain recombines TRBV10-3 with TRBJ2-5; TRBD2 is a possible D gene (6 bases). Per the germline V gene, CDR1 is ENHRY and CDR2 is SYGVKD. The V end lost 8 bases, the J end lost 1 base, and 11 bases lay between the germline ends. The CDR3 loop spans 13 amino acids. CDR3 bases: TGTGCCATCGCGGGGTATATCCAAGAGACCCAGTACTTC. Protein product: CAIAGYIQETQYF.

V usage is TRBV7-9 and J usage is TRBJ1-1; 10 nucleotides align to TRBD1. Germline V CDR1 and CDR2: SEHNR, FQNEAQ (reference sequence). V shed 5 bases and J 3 bases; nucleotides not matched to a gene: 3. CDR3 length: 14 residues. The CDR3 DNA follows: TGTGCCAGCAGCGAGGACAGGGGGGACACTGAAGCTTTCTTT. Translating it yields CASSEDRGDTEAFF.